This TCR beta chain was sequenced during a study of blood T cells in healthy people across ages. With a J-beta primer mix and a sample-barcoded 5' primer, a second PCR ran about 7 to 11 cycles. TCRdb ran MiXCR on the 5' RACE reads and lists one entry per CDR3 protein. The sample records some 1.5 million distinct CDR3 sequences, 28% being singletons. The table lists this clonotype with many counts. Sequenced sample: blood. The TCR sequence derives from a young woman in good health.

CDR3 loop: CATSRRTGNSYEQYF. As DNA, the CDR3 is TGTGCCACCAGCAGACGGACAGGGAACTCCTACGAGCAGTACTTC. The chain combines TRBV15 with TRBJ2-7; 8 bases are a match to TRBD1. J gave up 0 bases and V 2 bases, and 3 bases lay outside the gene matches. The CDR3 loop spans 15 amino acids. Looked up from germline, CDR1 is LNHNV and CDR2 is YYDKDF (reference sequence).